The clone carrying this T cell receptor (beta chain) was counted ten times or more. What it binds is not known. This library used roughly 400 ng RNA and molecular barcoded adaptors spanning alpha/delta and beta/gamma chains. TCRdb re-derived calls from the reads in MiXCR, one entry per CDR3 protein. Of roughly 130,000 distinct CDR3 sequences in the sample, around 13% were seen once. The source of the sample is a study of read filtering for tumor transcriptome and immune sequencing. In the study overall: Among patients, some 17 were male and around 15 female, aged about 45 to 80 (mean about 69).

The CDR3 totals 15 residues. V dropped 3 bases and J dropped 10 bases, with 19 bases sitting between them. Germline loops: CDR1 ENHRY, CDR2 SYGVKD. Overall study findings and caveats: The CD138-negative fraction was mixed bone marrow immune cells, not pure T cells. Without single-read clonotypes, shared clonotype proportions correlated more between IR-seq and RNA-seq. RNA-seq captured clonotypes less deeply and reliably than IR-seq.

The source material was a population of CD138-negative cells sorted from bone marrow. The receptor was isolated from a donor aged 40 or older with multiple myeloma. This sequence joins TRBV10-3 and TRBJ2-1; a possible D gene is TRBD2 (5 bases). DNA for the CDR3: TGTGCCATCAGTGAAGGGAGTAGAGCGAAGGGAGAGCAGTTCTTC. Residues: CAISEGSRAKGEQFF.